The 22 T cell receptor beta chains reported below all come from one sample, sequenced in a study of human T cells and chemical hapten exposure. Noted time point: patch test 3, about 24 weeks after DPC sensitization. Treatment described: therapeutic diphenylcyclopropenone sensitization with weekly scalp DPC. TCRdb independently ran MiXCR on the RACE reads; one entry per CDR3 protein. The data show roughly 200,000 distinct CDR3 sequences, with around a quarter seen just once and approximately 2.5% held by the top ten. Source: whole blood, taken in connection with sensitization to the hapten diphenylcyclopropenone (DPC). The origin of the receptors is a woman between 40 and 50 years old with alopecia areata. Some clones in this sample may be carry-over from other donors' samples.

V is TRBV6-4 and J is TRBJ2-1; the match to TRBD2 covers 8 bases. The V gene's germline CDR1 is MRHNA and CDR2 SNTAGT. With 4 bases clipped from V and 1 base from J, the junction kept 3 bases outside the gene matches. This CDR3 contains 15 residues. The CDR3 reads CASSAVAGSYNEQFF. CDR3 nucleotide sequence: TGTGCCAGCAGTGCCGTAGCGGGATCCTACAATGAGCAGTTCTTC.

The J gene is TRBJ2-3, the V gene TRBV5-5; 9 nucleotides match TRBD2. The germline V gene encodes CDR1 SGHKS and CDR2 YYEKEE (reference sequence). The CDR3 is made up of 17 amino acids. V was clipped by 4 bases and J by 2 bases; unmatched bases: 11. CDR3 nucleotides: TGTGCCAGCAGCCTACCGTTCATAGCGGGGGACACAGATACGCAGTATTTT. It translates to CASSLPFIAGDTDTQYF.

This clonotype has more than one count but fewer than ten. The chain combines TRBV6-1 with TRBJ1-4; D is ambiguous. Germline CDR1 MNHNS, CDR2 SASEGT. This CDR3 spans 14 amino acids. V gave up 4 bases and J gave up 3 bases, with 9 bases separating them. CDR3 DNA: TGTGCCAGCAGTGGCGGGGTACCTAATGAAAAACTGTTTTTT. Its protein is CASSGGVPNEKLFF.

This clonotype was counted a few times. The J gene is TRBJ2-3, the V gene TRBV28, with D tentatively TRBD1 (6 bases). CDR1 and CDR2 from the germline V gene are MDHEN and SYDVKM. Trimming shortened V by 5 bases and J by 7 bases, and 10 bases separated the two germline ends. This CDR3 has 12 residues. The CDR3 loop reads CASSVQGNTQYF. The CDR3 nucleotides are TGTGCCAGCAGTGTCCAGGGGAATACGCAGTATTTT.

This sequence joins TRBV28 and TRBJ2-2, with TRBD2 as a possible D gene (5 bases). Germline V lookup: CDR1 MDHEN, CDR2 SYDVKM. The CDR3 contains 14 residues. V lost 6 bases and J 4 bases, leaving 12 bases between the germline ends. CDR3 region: CASSLAWATGELFF. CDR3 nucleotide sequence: TGTGCCAGCAGCCTAGCTTGGGCCACCGGGGAGCTGTTTTTT.

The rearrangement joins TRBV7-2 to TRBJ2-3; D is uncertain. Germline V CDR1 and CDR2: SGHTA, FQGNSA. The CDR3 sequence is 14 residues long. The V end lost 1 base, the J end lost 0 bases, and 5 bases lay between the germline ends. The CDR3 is CASSLVVSTDTQYF. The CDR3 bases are TGTGCCAGCAGCTTAGTGGTCAGCACAGATACGCAGTATTTT.

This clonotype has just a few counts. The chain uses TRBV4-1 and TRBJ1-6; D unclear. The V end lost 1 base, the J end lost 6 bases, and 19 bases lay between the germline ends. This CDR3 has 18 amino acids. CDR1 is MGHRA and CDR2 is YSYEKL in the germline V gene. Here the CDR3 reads CASSQVPSTQAGNSPLHF. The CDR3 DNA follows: TGCGCCAGCAGCCAAGTACCATCGACACAAGCGGGTAATTCACCCCTCCACTTT.

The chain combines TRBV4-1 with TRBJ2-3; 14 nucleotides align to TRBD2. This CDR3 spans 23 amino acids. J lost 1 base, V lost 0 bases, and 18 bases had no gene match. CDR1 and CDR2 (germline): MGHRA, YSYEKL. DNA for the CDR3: TGCGCCAGCAGCCAAGAACCTTACTCCGGGACTAGCGGGAGTAGGGTTGGCACAGATACGCAGTATTTT. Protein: CASSQEPYSGTSGSRVGTDTQYF.

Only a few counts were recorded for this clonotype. The CDR3 coding sequence is TGCAGCGTTGAGCAGGGTAGCCACGAGCAGTACTTC. Residues: CSVEQGSHEQYF. The genes are TRBV29-1 and TRBJ2-7, with a tentative D call TRBD1 (5 bases). Germline CDR1 and CDR2: SQVTM and ANQGSEA. Trimming cost V 3 bases and J 5 bases, with 11 bases left between them. This CDR3 region has 12 residues.

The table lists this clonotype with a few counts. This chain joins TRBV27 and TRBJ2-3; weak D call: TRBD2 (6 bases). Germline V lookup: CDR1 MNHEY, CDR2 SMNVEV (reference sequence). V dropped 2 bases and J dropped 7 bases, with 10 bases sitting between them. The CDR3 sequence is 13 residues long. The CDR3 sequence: CASSLELAYTQYF. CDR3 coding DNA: TGTGCCAGCAGTTTAGAACTAGCCTATACGCAGTATTTT.

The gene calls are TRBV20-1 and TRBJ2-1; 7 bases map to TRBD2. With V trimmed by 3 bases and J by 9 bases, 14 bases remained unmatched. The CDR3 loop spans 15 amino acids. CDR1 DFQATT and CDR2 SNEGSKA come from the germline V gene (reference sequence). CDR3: CSARPRDYTVTEQFF. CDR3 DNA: TGCAGTGCTAGGCCCAGGGACTATACAGTGACTGAGCAGTTCTTC.

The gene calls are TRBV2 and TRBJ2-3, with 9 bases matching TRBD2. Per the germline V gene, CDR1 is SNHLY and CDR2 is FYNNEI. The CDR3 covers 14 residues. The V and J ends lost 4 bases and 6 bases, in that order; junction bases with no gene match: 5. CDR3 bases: TGTGCCAGCAGTGTGTACAGCGGGGGGGATACGCAGTATTTT. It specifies CASSVYSGGDTQYF. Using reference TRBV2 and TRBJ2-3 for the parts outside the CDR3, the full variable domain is EPEVTQTPSHQVTQMGQEVILRCVPISNHLYFYWYRQILGQKVEFLVSFYNNEISEKSEIFDDQFSVERPDGSNFTLKIRSTKLEDSAMYFCASSVYSGGDTQYFGPGTRLTVL.

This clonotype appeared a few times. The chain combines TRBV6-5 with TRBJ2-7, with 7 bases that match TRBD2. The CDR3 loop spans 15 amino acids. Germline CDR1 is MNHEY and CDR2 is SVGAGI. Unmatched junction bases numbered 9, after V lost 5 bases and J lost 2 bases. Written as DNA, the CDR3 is TGTGCCAGCAGTGAACCCACTAGCGTGCCCTACGAGCAGTACTTC. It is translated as CASSEPTSVPYEQYF.

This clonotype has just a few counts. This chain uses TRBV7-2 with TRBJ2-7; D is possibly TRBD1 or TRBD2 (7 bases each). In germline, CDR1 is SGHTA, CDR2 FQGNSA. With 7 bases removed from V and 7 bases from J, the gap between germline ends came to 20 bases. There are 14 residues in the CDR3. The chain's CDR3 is CASTRGGSGREQYF. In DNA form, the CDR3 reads TGTGCCAGCACCAGGGGGGGGAGCGGCCGGGAGCAGTACTTC.

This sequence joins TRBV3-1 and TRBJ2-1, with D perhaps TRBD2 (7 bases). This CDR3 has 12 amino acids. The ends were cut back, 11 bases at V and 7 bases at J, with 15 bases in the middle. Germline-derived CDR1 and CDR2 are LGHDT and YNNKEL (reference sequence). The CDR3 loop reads CAAGGAANEQFF. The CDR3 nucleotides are TGTGCCGCTGGGGGGGCGGCAAATGAGCAGTTCTTC.

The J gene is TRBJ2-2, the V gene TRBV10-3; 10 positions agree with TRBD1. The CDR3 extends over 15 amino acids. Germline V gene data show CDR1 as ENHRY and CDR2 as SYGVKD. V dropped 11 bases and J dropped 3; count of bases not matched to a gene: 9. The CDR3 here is CASRHGTGDTGELFF. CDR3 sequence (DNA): TGTGCCTCCAGACACGGGACAGGGGACACCGGGGAGCTGTTTTTT.

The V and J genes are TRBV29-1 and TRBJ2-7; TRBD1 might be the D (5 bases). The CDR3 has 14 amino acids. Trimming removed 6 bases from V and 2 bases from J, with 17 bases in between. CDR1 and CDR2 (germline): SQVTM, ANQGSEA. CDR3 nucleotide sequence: TGCAGCGTGGTCCGCAGGACACTACCCTACGAGCAGTACTTC. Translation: CSVVRRTLPYEQYF.

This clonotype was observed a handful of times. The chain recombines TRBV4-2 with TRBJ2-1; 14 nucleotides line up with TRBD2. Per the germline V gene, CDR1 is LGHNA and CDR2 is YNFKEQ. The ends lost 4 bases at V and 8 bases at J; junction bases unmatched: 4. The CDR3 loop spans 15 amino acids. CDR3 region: CASSLGLAGVYEQFF. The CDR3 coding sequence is TGTGCCAGCAGCCTGGGACTAGCGGGAGTGTATGAGCAGTTCTTC.

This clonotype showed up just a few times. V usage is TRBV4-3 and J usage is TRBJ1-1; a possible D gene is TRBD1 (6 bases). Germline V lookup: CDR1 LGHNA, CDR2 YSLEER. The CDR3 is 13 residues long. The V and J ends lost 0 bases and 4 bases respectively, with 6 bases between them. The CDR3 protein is CASSQEGGTEAFF. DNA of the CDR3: TGCGCCAGCAGCCAAGAAGGGGGCACTGAAGCTTTCTTT.

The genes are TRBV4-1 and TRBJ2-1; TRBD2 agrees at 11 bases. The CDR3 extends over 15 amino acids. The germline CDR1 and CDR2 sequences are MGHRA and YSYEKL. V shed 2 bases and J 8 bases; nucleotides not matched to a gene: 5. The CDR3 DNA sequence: TGCGCCAGCAGCCAACAGACTAGCGGGATATATGAGCAGTTCTTC. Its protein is CASSQQTSGIYEQFF.

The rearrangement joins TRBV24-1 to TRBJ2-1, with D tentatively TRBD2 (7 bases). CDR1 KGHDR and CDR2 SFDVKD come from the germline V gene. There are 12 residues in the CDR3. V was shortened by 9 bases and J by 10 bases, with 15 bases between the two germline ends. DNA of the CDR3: TGTGCCACCTCGACGGGGGGCAGGGAGCAGTTCTTC. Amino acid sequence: CATSTGGREQFF.

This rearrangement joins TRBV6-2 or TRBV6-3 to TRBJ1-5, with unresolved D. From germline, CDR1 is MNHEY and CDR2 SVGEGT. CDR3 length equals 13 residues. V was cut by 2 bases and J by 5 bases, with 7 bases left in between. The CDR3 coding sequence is TGTGCCAGCAGTTACCGCGGTTATCAGCCCCAGCATTTT. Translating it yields CASSYRGYQPQHF.